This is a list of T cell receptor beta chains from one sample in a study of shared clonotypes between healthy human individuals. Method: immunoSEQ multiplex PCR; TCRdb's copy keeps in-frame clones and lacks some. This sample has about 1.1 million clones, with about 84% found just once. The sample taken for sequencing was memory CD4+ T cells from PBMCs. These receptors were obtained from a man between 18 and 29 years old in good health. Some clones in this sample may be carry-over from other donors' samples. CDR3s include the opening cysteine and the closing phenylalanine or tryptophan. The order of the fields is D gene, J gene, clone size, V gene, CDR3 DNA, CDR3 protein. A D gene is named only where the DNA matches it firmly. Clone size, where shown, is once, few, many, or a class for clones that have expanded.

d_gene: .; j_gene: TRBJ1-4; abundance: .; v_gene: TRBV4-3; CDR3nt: TGCGCCAGCAGCCAAGATCTCGAGGAGGACGAAAAACTGTTTTTT; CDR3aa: CASSQDLEEDEKLFF
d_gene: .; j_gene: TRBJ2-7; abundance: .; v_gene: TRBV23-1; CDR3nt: TGCGCCAGCAGTCTAGACCAAACCCGCCACGAGCAGTACTTC; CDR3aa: CASSLDQTRHEQYF
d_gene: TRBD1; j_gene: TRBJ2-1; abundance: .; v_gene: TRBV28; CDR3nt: TGTGCCAGCAGAGCTCGGACAGGGGCCCTAGCAGCTGAGCAGTTCTTC; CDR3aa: CASRARTGALAAEQFF
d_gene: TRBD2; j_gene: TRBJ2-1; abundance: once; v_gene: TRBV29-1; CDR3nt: TGCAGCGTCGCTAGCGGTAGCAATGAGCAGTTCTTC; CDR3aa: CSVASGSNEQFF
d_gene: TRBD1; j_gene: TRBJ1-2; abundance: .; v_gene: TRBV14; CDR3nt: TGTGCCAGCAGCCAAAACAGGGGGTCTAACTATGGCTACACCTTC; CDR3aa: CASSQNRGSNYGYTF
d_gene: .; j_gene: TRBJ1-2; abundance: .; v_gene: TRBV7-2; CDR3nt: TGTGCCAGCAGCTTAGAGGGGGGACGATATGGCTACACCTTC; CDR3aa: CASSLEGGRYGYTF
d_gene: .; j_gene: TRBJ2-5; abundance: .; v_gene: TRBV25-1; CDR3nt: TGTGCCAGCAGTGAAACCCGACGGAAAGAGACCCAGTACTTC; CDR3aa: CASSETRRKETQYF
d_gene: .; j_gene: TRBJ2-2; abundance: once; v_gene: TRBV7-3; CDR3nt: TGTGCCAGCAGCTTTTCGGACACCGGGGAGCTGTTTTTT; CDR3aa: CASSFSDTGELFF
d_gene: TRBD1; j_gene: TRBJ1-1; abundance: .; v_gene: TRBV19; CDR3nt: TGTGCCAGTAGTACTGGACAGGGAGCGGTAGGCACTGAAGCTTTCTTT; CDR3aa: CASSTGQGAVGTEAFF
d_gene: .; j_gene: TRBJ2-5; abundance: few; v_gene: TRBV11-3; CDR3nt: TGTGCCAGCAGCTTAGGGACCCCCTGGACCCAGTACTTC; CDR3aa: CASSLGTPWTQYF
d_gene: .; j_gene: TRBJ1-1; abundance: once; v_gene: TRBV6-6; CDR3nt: TGTGCCAGCAGTGGAAAGAACACTGAAGCTTTCTTT; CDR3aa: CASSGKNTEAFF
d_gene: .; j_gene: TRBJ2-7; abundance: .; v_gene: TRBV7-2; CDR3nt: TGTGCCAGCAGCCCCGGCGGGGCAGTCGTGTACGAGCAGTACTTC; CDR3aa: CASSPGGAVVYEQYF
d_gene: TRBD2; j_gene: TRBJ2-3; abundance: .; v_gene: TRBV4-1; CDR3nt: TGCGCCAGCAGCCAGGGGCAGGTAGCGGGGGCAGATACGCAGTATTTT; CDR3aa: CASSQGQVAGADTQYF
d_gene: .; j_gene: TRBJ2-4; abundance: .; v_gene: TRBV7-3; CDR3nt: TGTGCCAGCAGTCGGGACGGGAACATTCAGTACTTC; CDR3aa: CASSRDGNIQYF
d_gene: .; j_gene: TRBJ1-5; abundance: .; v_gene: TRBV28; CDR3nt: TGTGCCAGCAGTTCATCCGACAGGAAAAATCAGCCCCAGCATTTT; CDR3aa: CASSSSDRKNQPQHF
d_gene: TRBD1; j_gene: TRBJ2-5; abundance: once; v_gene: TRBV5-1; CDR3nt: TGCGCCAGCAGTTCAACAGGGGGAGGAGAGACCCAGTACTTC; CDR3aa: CASSSTGGGETQYF
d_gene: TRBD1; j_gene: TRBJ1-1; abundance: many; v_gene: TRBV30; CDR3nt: TGTGCCTGGAGTGTCACAGGGGGCGGTACTGAAGCTTTCTTT; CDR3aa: CAWSVTGGGTEAFF
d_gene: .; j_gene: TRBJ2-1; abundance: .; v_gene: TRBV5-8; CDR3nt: TGTGCCAGCAGCTTGAGGGGAATGGGATACAATGAGCAGTTCTTC; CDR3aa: CASSLRGMGYNEQFF
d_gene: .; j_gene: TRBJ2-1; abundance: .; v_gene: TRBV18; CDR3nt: TGTGCCAGCTCACCACCCAGCTTCAATGAGCAGTTCTTC; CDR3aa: CASSPPSFNEQFF
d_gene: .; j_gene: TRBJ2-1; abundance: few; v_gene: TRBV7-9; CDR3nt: TGTGCCAGCAGCTTAAGTGAGGGGATTCCGTTCTTC; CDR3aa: CASSLSEGIPFF
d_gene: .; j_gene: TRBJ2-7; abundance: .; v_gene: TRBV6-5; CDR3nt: TGTGCCAGCAGTTCGCAGGGGGGCGAGCAGTACTTC; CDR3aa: CASSSQGGEQYF
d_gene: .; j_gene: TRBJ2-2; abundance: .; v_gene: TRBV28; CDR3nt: TGTGCCAGCAGACCCCCGGACCGGTCGGGGGAGCTGTTTTTT; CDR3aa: CASRPPDRSGELFF
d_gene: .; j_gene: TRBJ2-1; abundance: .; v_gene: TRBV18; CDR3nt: TGTGCCAGCTCACCAACTAGCTCCACTGGCGATGAGCAGTTCTTC; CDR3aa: CASSPTSSTGDEQFF
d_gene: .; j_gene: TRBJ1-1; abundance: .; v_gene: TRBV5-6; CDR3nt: TGTGCCAGCAGCTTTACGGATACTGAAGCTTTCTTT; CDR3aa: CASSFTDTEAFF
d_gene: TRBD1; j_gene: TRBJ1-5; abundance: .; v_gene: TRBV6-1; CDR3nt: TGTGCCAGCTCACAGGGGGGCCAGCCCCAGCATTTT; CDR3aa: CASSQGGQPQHF
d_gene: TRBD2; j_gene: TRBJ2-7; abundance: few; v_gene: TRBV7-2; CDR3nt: TGTGCCAGCAGCTTATTGAGCGGGGTCTACGAGCAGTACTTC; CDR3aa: CASSLLSGVYEQYF
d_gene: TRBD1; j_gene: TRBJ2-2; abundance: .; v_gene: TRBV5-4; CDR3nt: TGTGCCAGCAGCTCGAGGGACAGGGAACACCGGGGAGCTGTTTTT; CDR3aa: CASSSRDREHRGAVF
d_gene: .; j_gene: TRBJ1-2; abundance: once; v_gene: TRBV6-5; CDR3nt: TGTGCCAGCAGACGCGCCGGGAGGGCCCGGGGAGGCTACACCTTC; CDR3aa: CASRRAGRARGGYTF
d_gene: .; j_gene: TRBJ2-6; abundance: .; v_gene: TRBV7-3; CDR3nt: TGTGCCAGCAACCGAGGGACGGACTCTGGGGCCAACGTCCTGACTTTC; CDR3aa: CASNRGTDSGANVLTF
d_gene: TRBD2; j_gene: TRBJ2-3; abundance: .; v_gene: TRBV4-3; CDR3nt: TGCGCCAGCAGCCAAGAAGCGGGAGGGTCCAAACCCGGAGATACGCAGTATTTT; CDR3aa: CASSQEAGGSKPGDTQYF
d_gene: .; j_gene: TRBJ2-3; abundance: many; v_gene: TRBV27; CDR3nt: TGTGCCAGCAGTTTGAGACTCGGAGCAGATACGCAGTATTTT; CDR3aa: CASSLRLGADTQYF
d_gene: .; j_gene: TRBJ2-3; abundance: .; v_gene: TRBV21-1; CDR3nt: TGTGCCAGCAGCAAAGACTTGGTTTACCCGGGACTAGCGGGACCCTGCGACACAGATACGCAGTATTTT; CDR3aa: CASSKDLVYPGLAGPCDTDTQYF
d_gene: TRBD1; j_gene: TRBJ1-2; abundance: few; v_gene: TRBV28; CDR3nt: TGTGCCAGCAGCTCCTCAGGGGGTAGGTTCTATGGCTACACCTTC; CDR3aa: CASSSSGGRFYGYTF
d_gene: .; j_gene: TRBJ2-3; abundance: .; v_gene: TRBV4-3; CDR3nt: TGCGCCAGCAGCCAAGATCCCATAGCGGCGGGCACAGATACGCAGTATTTT; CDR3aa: CASSQDPIAAGTDTQYF
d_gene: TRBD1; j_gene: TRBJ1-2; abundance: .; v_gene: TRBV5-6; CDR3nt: TGTGCCAGCAGCCCATTGGAGACAGGGAACTATGGCTACACCTTC; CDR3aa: CASSPLETGNYGYTF
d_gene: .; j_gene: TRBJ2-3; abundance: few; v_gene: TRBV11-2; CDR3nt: TGTGCCAGCAGCCAACGCCCAGGGGCCGCGGGTAAAGATACGCAGTATTTT; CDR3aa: CASSQRPGAAGKDTQYF
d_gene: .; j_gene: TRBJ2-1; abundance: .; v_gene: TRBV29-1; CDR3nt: TGCAGCGTTGGGCTCACATTCTACAATGAGCAGTTCTTC; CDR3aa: CSVGLTFYNEQFF
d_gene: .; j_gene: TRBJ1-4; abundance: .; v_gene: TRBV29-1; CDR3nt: TGCAGCGCCAAGGACAGCCCCCATGAAAAACTGTTTTTT; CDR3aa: CSAKDSPHEKLFF
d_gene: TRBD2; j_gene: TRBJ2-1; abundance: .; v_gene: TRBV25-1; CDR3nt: TGTGCCAGCATCGGGAGGGCCGGGCATGAGCAGTTCTTC; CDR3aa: CASIGRAGHEQFF
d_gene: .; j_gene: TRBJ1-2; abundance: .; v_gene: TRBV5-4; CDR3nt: TGTGCCAGCAGCTTGATGGGGACGGACTATGGCTACACCTTC; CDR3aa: CASSLMGTDYGYTF
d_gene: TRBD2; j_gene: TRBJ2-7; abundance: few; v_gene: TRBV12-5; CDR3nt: TGTGCTAGTGGTTTGGTATCTAGCGGGAGGTACGAGCAGTACTTC; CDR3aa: CASGLVSSGRYEQYF
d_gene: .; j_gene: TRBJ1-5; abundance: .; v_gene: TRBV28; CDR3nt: TGTGCCAGCTTGGAGGCAGCGGGACAGCCCCAGCATTTT; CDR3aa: CASLEAAGQPQHF
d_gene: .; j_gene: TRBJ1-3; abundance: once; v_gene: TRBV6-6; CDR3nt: TGTGCCAGCAGTTACGGGACCAATTCTGGAAACACCATATATTTT; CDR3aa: CASSYGTNSGNTIYF
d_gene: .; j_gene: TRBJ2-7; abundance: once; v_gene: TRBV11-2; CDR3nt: TGTGCCAGCAGCTGGACGGACAGTGCCTACGAGCAGTACTTC; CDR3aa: CASSWTDSAYEQYF
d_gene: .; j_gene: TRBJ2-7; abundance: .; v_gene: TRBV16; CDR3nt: TGTGCCAGCAGCCAGTCAGTTTACGAGCAGTACTTC; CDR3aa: CASSQSVYEQYF
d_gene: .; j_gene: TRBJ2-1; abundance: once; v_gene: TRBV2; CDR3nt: TGTGCCAGCAGTCGAGGTGGCGGCTCCTCCTACAATGAGCAGTTCTTC; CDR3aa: CASSRGGGSSYNEQFF
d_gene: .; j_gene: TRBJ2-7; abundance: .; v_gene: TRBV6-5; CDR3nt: TGTGCCAGCAGCCTCATGGCGGGGGCCACCTACGAGCAGTACTTC; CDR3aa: CASSLMAGATYEQYF
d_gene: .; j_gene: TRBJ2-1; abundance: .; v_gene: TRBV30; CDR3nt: TGTGCCTGGAGTGTTCGGTTTAGCAAGTTATACAATGAGCAGTTCTTC; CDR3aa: CAWSVRFSKLYNEQFF
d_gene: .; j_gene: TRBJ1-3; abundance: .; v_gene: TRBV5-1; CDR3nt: TGCGCCAGCAGCTTGTCCCTCTCCGGAAACACCATATATTTT; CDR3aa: CASSLSLSGNTIYF
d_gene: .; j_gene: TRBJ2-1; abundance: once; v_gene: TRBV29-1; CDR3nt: TGCAGCGTTGTTCGTCGACTAGTGACCTACAATGAGCAGTTCTTC; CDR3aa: CSVVRRLVTYNEQFF
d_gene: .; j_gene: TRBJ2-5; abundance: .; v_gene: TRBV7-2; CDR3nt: TGTGCCAGCAGCCACACATGGGCAGGGGTTGAAGAGACCCAGTACTTC; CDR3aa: CASSHTWAGVEETQYF
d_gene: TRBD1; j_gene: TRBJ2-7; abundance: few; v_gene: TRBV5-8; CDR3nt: TGTGCCAGCAGCGAGACAGGGAACTCCTACGAGCAGTACTTC; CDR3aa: CASSETGNSYEQYF